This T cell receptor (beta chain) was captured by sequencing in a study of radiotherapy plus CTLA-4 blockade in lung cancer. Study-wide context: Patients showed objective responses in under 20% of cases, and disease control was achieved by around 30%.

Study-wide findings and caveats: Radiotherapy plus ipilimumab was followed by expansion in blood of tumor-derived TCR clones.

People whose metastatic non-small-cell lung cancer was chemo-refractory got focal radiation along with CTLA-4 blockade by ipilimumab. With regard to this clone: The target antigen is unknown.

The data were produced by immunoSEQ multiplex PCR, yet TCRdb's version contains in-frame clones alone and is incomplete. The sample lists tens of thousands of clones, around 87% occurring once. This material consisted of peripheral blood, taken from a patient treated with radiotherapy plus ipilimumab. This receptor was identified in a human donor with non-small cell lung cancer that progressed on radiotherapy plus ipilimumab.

Here the CDR3 DNA reads TGTGCCAGCAGTCCCGGACTAGCGGGGGTGGGAGAGACCCAGTACTTC. Translating gives CASSPGLAGVGETQYF. J is TRBJ2-5 and V is TRBV2; 13 bases fit TRBD2. This CDR3 is built from 16 residues. The germline V gene has CDR1 SNHLY and CDR2 FYNNEI. V shed 5 bases, J shed 4 bases, and the junction held 7 bases outside the gene matches.